This T cell receptor beta chain was captured in a study of a mutant IDH1 vaccine in newly diagnosed glioma. Study context: Treated patients had a mean age of 40.4 years and a sex split that was around 60% male and roughly 40% female.

The germline V gene has CDR1 SGHNT and CDR2 YENEEA. V was cut by 5 bases and J by 6 bases, with 11 bases left in between. The CDR3 is made up of 14 amino acids. This table comes from immunoSEQ multiplex PCR, and its TCRdb copy is limited to in-frame clones, with some not included. Among around 92,000 clones, roughly 85% were seen once, and the ten largest hold 6% to 9.5%. Time point defined: baseline, week 1 (first vaccination visit). Documented treatment: pre-vaccination baseline after standard-of-care therapy. Details on this clone: Its antigen is unknown.

Overall study findings and caveats: Detectable vaccine-induced immune responses arose in about 93% of patients. Pseudoprogression seemingly bore no relation to changes in top peripheral T cell clonotypes.

The chain joins TRBV11-3 to TRBJ1-6; D is unresolved. The sample was PBMCs, taken from a glioma patient treated with radiotherapy, temozolomide or both. The sequence came from a woman aged 45 to 65 with glioma. This CDR3 reads CASSPSGSNSPLHF. Written as DNA, the CDR3 is TGTGCCAGCAGCCCGTCGGGCAGTAATTCACCCCTCCACTTT.